This T cell receptor (beta chain) was recovered during a study of cytomegalovirus exposure and HLA in healthy donors. The PCR was carried out with 60 Vbeta primers and 13 Jbeta primers. This table comes from immunoSEQ multiplex PCR, and its TCRdb copy is limited to in-frame clones, with some not included. The data contain hundreds of thousands of clones, more than 55% of them singletons. The origin of this receptor is a female donor in good health and CMV-seronegative. The sample taken for sequencing was PBMCs.

The chain's CDR3 is CASSQEVRNEQFF. The CDR3, as DNA: TGTGCCAGCAGCCAAGAAGTCAGGAATGAGCAGTTCTTC. The rearrangement joins TRBV14 to TRBJ2-1; D is ambiguous. Germline V gene data show CDR1 as SGHDN and CDR2 as FVKESK. This CDR3 has 13 residues. V shed 0 bases and J shed 7 bases, with 7 bases lying between them.